A single sample gave rise to the 13 T cell receptor beta chains below, sequenced in a study of blood T cell repertoires in COVID-19. Only in-frame clones appear in the TCRdb table, and some are missing; sequencing was by immunoSEQ multiplex PCR. The table lists approximately 300,000 clones, over 85% of them singletons. Sequencing was done on a sample of PBMCs or T cells enriched from blood (not recorded which). These receptors were collected from a woman aged 25 to 45 who had recovered from COVID-19.

This CDR3 is CASSHEVRQSNTYNSPLHF. Here the CDR3 DNA reads TGTGCCAGCAGCCACGAAGTCAGACAGAGCAACACCTATAATTCACCCCTCCACTTT. This chain uses TRBV5-6 with TRBJ1-6; possibly TRBD1 for D (5 bases). Germline CDR1 reads SGHDT; CDR2 reads YYEEEE. Trimming left V 4 bases short and J 2 bases short, with 22 bases between. The CDR3 contains 19 residues.

The chain has TRBV28 and TRBJ1-6; 8 bases line up with TRBD1. From germline, CDR1 is MDHEN and CDR2 SYDVKM. V lost 6 bases to trimming and J lost 7 bases; unmatched junction nucleotides: 23. This CDR3 is 20 amino acids long. CDR3 in amino acids: CASSHTGVRGLIGANSPLHF. CDR3 coding DNA: TGTGCCAGCAGCCATACCGGCGTCAGGGGGCTCATAGGGGCCAATTCACCCCTCCACTTT.

In the case of this clone: Other DNA sequences within the sample encode an identical CDR3. The V and J genes are TRBV10-3 and TRBJ1-5; D uncertain. CDR3 length: 12 amino acids. With 3 bases removed from V and 5 bases from J, the gap between germline ends came to 5 bases. Germline assignment: CDR1 ENHRY and CDR2 SYGVKD. The CDR3 loop reads CAISDSDQPQHF. DNA for the CDR3: TGTGCCATCAGTGACTCGGATCAGCCCCAGCATTTT.

This clone was counted a few times. V usage is TRBV15 and J usage is TRBJ1-2, with 7 bases identical to TRBD1. V shed 5 bases and J 4 bases; nucleotides not matched to a gene: 13. In germline, CDR1 is LNHNV, CDR2 YYDKDF (reference sequence). The CDR3 contains 16 residues. This chain's CDR3 is CATSRLPGQFFYGYTF. In nucleotides, the CDR3 is TGTGCCACCAGCCGTTTACCGGGACAGTTCTTCTATGGCTACACCTTC.

V and J are TRBV2 and TRBJ2-1; TRBD2 aligns across 8 bases. V shed 6 bases and J 8 bases; nucleotides not matched to a gene: 12. Germline values: CDR1 SNHLY, CDR2 FYNNEI. The length of the CDR3 is 15 residues. The CDR3 DNA is TGTGCCAGCAGGCCTTTGAGCGGGAGTCAAGATGAGCAGTTCTTC. Its protein product is CASRPLSGSQDEQFF. Using reference TRBV2 and TRBJ2-1 for the parts outside the CDR3, the full variable domain is EPEVTQTPSHQVTQMGQEVILRCVPISNHLYFYWYRQILGQKVEFLVSFYNNEISEKSEIFDDQFSVERPDGSNFTLKIRSTKLEDSAMYFCASRPLSGSQDEQFFGPGTRLTVL.

The chain combines TRBV19 with TRBJ2-7, with 11 positions matching TRBD1. This CDR3 is 16 amino acids long. CDR1 is LNHDA and CDR2 is SQIVND in the germline V gene (reference sequence). V lost 7 bases and J lost 5; bases outside the gene matches: 13. The chain's CDR3 is CASKASGQGAGNEQYF. The CDR3 coding sequence is TGTGCCAGTAAAGCTTCAGGACAGGGGGCAGGCAACGAGCAGTACTTC.

This clone was seen more than once but under ten times. This chain connects TRBV7-3 to TRBJ1-2; D possibly corresponds to TRBD1 (6 bases). The V end was cut by 5 bases, the J end by 8 bases, with 18 bases between. CDR1 is SGHTA, CDR2 FQGTGA, per germline. The CDR3 loop spans 14 amino acids. The CDR3 DNA reads as TGTGCCAGCAGCCTAGGACAGAATGGGGGCGGCTACACCTTC. Its protein is CASSLGQNGGGYTF.

The V gene is TRBV5-4, the J gene TRBJ1-6; perhaps TRBD1 as D (6 bases). V lost 10 bases and J lost 0, with 17 bases in between. Looked up from germline, CDR1 is SGHNT and CDR2 is YYREEE (reference sequence). This CDR3 has 16 residues. This CDR3 reads CAYIAGDSSYNSPLHF. The CDR3 DNA reads TGTGCCTACATTGCAGGGGATAGCTCCTATAATTCACCCCTCCACTTT.

This clone has just one count. The chain uses TRBV7-9 and TRBJ2-2, with TRBD2 identical over 10 bases. Germline loops: CDR1 SEHNR, CDR2 FQNEAQ (reference sequence). The CDR3 consists of 18 residues. V was pared by 5 bases and J by 4 bases, with 13 bases of the junction left unmatched. CDR3 sequence reads: CASSPSRLAGAGTGELFF. CDR3 sequence (DNA): TGTGCCAGCAGCCCTTCCCGGCTAGCGGGAGCGGGCACCGGGGAGCTGTTTTTT.

The chain has TRBV5-1 and TRBJ1-5; D is undetermined. This CDR3 contains 14 residues. Germline V gene lookup returns CDR1 SGHRS and CDR2 YFSETQ. V was trimmed by 1 base and J by 5 bases, leaving 10 bases between them. The CDR3 region has the DNA TGCGCCAGCAGCTTGTACGGGGAAGATCAGCCCCAGCATTTT. Its translation: CASSLYGEDQPQHF.

The table lists this clone with a few counts. V and J are TRBV5-1 and TRBJ1-4; TRBD1 might be the D (5 bases). There are 14 residues in the CDR3. V lost 6 bases and J 5 bases, leaving 14 bases between the germline ends. Germline V gene lookup returns CDR1 SGHRS and CDR2 YFSETQ. The DNA for the CDR3 is TGCGCCAGCACCCCGACAGTTGGGAATGAAAAACTGTTTTTT. The encoded protein is CASTPTVGNEKLFF.

The chain carries TRBV4-3 and TRBJ2-1, with 7 positions matching TRBD2. Germline-derived CDR1 and CDR2 are LGHNA and YSLEER. Germline trimming cut 3 bases from V and 1 base from J; bases unmatched to any gene: 6. The length of the CDR3 is 16 residues. The CDR3 DNA sequence: TGCGCCAGCAGCCAGAGACTAGCAGGGTCCTACAATGAGCAGTTCTTC. Translating gives CASSQRLAGSYNEQFF.

The chain combines TRBV6-5 with TRBJ2-2, with 10 positions matching TRBD1. Germline CDR1 is MNHEY and CDR2 is SVGAGI. The CDR3 contains 14 residues. Trimming cost V 8 bases and J 11 bases; bases outside gene matches: 11. The DNA of the CDR3 is TGTGCCAGCGCGACAGGGGGCGACGCGTACGAGCTGTTTTTT. Its protein is CASATGGDAYELFF.